Following are 14 T cell receptor beta chains from one sample sequenced in a study of long-term antiretroviral therapy in people with HIV. Run at survey level, the immunoSEQ assay was version v3.0. Sequenced by immunoSEQ multiplex PCR; TCRdb stores in-frame clones only, minus some. The sample holds about 33,000 clones, more than 60% seen once. The material was unsorted PBMCs, obtained 2 years after starting antiretroviral therapy. These receptor sequences come from a woman aged 45-65 years with HIV.

This clone was recorded only once. This CDR3 is CASSLKRETGELFF. In DNA form, the CDR3 reads TGTGCCAGCAGTTTGAAGCGGGAAACCGGGGAGCTGTTTTTT. The V call is TRBV27, the J call TRBJ2-2; 7 bases align to TRBD2. The CDR3 extends over 14 amino acids. With 3 bases clipped from V and 5 bases from J, the junction kept 3 bases outside the gene matches. CDR1 is MNHEY, CDR2 SMNVEV, per germline (reference sequence).

The chain uses TRBV6-5 and TRBJ2-5, with D perhaps matching TRBD1 (5 bases). Germline-derived CDR1 and CDR2 are MNHEY and SVGAGI. V was cut by 4 bases and J by 6 bases, with 9 bases left in between. CDR3 size: 12 residues. CDR3 region: CASSSTGKTQYF. CDR3 nucleotide sequence: TGTGCCAGCAGTTCCACAGGAAAGACCCAGTACTTC.

The chain is built from TRBV2 and TRBJ1-6; D is possibly TRBD1 (6 bases). The length of the CDR3 is 13 residues. Germline values: CDR1 SNHLY, CDR2 FYNNEI. Deletions cut 6 bases from V and 10 bases from J, with 13 bases between. The CDR3 loop is CASRNRENSPLHF. The CDR3 nucleotides are TGTGCCAGCAGAAACAGGGAAAACTCACCCCTCCACTTT.

The chain is built from TRBV5-8 and TRBJ1-1, with D possibly matching TRBD1 (6 bases). CDR3 length equals 16 residues. Trimming shortened V by 4 bases and J by 1 base, and 17 bases separated the two germline ends. Per germline, CDR1 SGHTS and CDR2 YDEGEE. CDR3 nucleotides: TGTGCCAGCAGCCTCCACTTGCGGGGGCCGAACACTGAAGCTTTCTTT. This encodes CASSLHLRGPNTEAFF.

This clone was recorded once. The chain recombines TRBV2 with TRBJ2-3, with D perhaps matching TRBD2 (7 bases). Looked up from germline, CDR1 is SNHLY and CDR2 is FYNNEI. The ends were cut back, 1 base at V and 4 bases at J, with 15 bases in the middle. The length of the CDR3 is 16 residues. CDR3 DNA sequence: TGTGCCAGCAGTGAAGGTGGAGGGGGGGCCTCAGATACGCAGTATTTT. Its translation is CASSEGGGGASDTQYF.

This chain's CDR3 is CASSHGLGEQYV. CDR3 coding DNA: TGTGCCAGCAGCCACGGGCTGGGCGAGCAGTACGTC. The J gene is TRBJ2-7, the V gene TRBV14; no firm D call. CDR1 and CDR2 from the germline V gene are SGHDN and FVKESK. Deletions cut 3 bases from V and 6 bases from J, with 9 bases between. The CDR3 spans 12 residues.

The rearrangement uses TRBV4-1 and TRBJ1-4, with D possibly being TRBD1 (6 bases). The CDR3 consists of 16 residues. CDR1 and CDR2 from the germline V gene are MGHRA and YSYEKL. Trimming left V 1 base short and J 8 bases short, with 17 bases between. The CDR3 spells CASSQADTGFGEKLFF. The CDR3 nucleotides read TGCGCCAGCAGCCAAGCTGACACAGGGTTCGGAGAAAAACTGTTTTTT.

This chain connects TRBV9 to TRBJ2-3, with a tentative D call TRBD1 (5 bases). Trimming took off 4 bases at V and 7 bases at J, with 16 bases between the two ends. Looked up from germline, CDR1 is SGDLS and CDR2 is YYNGEE. The CDR3 contains 14 residues. In DNA form, the CDR3 reads TGTGCCAGCAGCAACCGTGGGGCCCGGAATACGCAGTATTTT. It yields the protein CASSNRGARNTQYF.

The chain has TRBV7-2 and TRBJ2-1, with 15 positions matching TRBD2. Germline assignment: CDR1 SGHTA and CDR2 FQGNSA. The V and J ends lost 5 bases and 15 bases, in that order; junction bases with no gene match: 23. The length of the CDR3 is 19 residues. The CDR3 loop is CASSVTPGTSGGPLQGGFF. CDR3 in DNA: TGTGCCAGCAGCGTTACCCCGGGGACTAGCGGGGGGCCCCTCCAGGGGGGGTTCTTC.

This chain uses TRBV30 with TRBJ1-4, with D uncertain. The CDR3 totals 12 residues. Trimming removed 3 bases at V and 4 bases at J, with 6 bases between. CDR1 is GTSNPN, CDR2 SVGIG, per germline (reference sequence). This chain's CDR3 is CAWRGINEKLFF. The CDR3 bases are TGTGCCTGGAGAGGTATTAATGAAAAACTGTTTTTT.

This clone was counted only a few times. The chain recombines TRBV7-2 with TRBJ2-7; D is unclear. V lost 1 base, J lost 4 bases, and 11 bases lay in between. The CDR3 has 14 residues. In germline, CDR1 is SGHTA, CDR2 FQGNSA. The CDR3 coding sequence is TGTGCCAGCAGCTTAGTTGCAGCGCCGTACGAGCAGTACTTC. Amino acid sequence: CASSLVAAPYEQYF.

The chain employs TRBV14 and TRBJ2-1; D not certain. With 2 bases removed from V and 5 bases from J, the gap between germline ends came to 4 bases. The CDR3 is 12 amino acids. The germline gives CDR1 SGHDN, CDR2 FVKESK. The CDR3 bases are TGTGCCAGCAGCCAATATGACAATGAGCAGTTCTTC. It translates to CASSQYDNEQFF.

The chain links TRBV5-1 to TRBJ2-3; the match to TRBD2 covers 8 bases. The V segment lost 2 bases and the J segment 2 bases; nucleotides outside the gene matches: 4. The germline V gene has CDR1 SGHRS and CDR2 YFSETQ. This CDR3 contains 15 residues. CDR3 nucleotide sequence: TGCGCCAGCAGCTTCTCGGGGGGGCCCACAGATACGCAGTATTTT. Its protein is CASSFSGGPTDTQYF.

V gene TRBV11-2 combines with J gene TRBJ1-5; TRBD1 is a possible D gene (5 bases). V was clipped by 1 base and J by 2 bases, with 6 bases between them. This CDR3 region has 14 residues. From germline, CDR1 is SGHAT and CDR2 FQNNGV. The CDR3 region has the DNA TGTGCCAGCAGCTTAGCCAGGGGCAATCAGCCCCAGCATTTT. This translates into CASSLARGNQPQHF. The full variable domain, completed using reference TRBV11-2 and TRBJ1-5, is EAGVAQSPRYKIIEKRQSVAFWCNPISGHATLYWYQQILGQGPKLLIQFQNNGVVDDSQLPKDRFSAERLKGVDSTLKIQPAKLEDSAVYLCASSLARGNQPQHFGDGTRLSIL.